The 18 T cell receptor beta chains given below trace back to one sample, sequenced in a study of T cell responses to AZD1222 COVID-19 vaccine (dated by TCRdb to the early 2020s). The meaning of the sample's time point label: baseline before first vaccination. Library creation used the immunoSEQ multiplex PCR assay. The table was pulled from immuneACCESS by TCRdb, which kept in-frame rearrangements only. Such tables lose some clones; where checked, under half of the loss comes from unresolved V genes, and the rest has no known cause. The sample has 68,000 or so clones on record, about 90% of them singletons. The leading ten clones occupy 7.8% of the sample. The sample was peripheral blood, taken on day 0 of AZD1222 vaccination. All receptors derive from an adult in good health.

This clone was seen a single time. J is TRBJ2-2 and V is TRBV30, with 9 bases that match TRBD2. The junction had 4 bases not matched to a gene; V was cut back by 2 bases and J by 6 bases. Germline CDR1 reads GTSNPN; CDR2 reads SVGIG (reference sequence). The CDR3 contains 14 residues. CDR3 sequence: CAWSYRTSAGELFF. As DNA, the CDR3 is TGTGCCTGGAGTTACCGGACTAGCGCCGGGGAGCTGTTTTTT.

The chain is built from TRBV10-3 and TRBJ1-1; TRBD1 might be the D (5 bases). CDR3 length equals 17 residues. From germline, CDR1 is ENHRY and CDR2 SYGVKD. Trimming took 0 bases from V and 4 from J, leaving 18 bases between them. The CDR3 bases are TGTGCCATCAGTGAGTCGTTGGGATCCGGGGCTAGCACTGAAGCTTTCTTT. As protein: CAISESLGSGASTEAFF.

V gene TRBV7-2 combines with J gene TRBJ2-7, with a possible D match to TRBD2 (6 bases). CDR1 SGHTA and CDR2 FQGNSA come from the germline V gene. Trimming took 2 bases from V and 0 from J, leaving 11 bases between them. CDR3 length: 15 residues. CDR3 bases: TGTGCCAGCAGCTTACGGGACTCGAGCTCCTACGAGCAGTACTTC. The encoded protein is CASSLRDSSSYEQYF. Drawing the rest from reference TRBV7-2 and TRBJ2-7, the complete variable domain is GAGVSQSPSNKVTEKGKDVELRCDPISGHTALYWYRQSLGQGLEFLIYFQGNSAPDKSGLPSDRFSAERTGGSVSTLTIQRTQQEDSAVYLCASSLRDSSSYEQYFGPGTRLTVT.

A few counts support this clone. As DNA, the CDR3 is TGTGCCAGCAGCTCGCAGAGCTCCTACAATGAGCAGTTCTTC. Translation gives CASSSQSSYNEQFF. The V gene is TRBV7-9, the J gene TRBJ2-1; D uncertain. From germline, CDR1 is SEHNR and CDR2 FQNEAQ (reference sequence). The CDR3 extends over 14 amino acids. Trimming cost V 4 bases and J 0 bases, with 7 bases left between them.

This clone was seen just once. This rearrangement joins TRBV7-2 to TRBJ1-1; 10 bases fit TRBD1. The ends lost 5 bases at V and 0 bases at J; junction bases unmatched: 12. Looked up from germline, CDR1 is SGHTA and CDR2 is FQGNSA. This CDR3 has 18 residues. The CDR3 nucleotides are TGTGCCAGCAGCCGTAGCGGGACAGGGGTTCTGATGAACACTGAAGCTTTCTTT. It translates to CASSRSGTGVLMNTEAFF.

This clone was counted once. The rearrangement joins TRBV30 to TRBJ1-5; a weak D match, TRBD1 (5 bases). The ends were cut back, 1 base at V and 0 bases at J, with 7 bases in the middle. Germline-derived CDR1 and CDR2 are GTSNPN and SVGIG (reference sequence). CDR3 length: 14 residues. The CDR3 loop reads CAWSGTNSNQPQHF. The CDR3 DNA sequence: TGTGCCTGGAGTGGGACAAATAGCAATCAGCCCCAGCATTTT.

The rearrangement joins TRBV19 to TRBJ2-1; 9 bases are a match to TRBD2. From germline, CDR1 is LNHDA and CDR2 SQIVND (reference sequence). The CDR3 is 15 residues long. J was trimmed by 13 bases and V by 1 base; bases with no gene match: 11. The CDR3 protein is CASSIGEEGGREQFF. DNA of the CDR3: TGTGCCAGTAGTATAGGGGAGGAAGGCGGGAGGGAACAGTTCTTC.

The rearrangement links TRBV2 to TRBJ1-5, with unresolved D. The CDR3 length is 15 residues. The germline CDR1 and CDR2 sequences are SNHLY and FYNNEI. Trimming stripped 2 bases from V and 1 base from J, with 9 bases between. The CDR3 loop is CASSELGLSNQPQHF. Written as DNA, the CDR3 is TGTGCCAGCAGTGAACTGGGCTTGAGCAATCAGCCCCAGCATTTT.

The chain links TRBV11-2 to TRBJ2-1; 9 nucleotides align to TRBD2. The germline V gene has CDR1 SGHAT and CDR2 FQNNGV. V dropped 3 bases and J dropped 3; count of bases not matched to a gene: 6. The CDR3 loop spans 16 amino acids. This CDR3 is CASSFTAGGSYNEQFF. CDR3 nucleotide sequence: TGTGCCAGCAGCTTCACCGCGGGAGGGAGCTACAATGAGCAGTTCTTC.

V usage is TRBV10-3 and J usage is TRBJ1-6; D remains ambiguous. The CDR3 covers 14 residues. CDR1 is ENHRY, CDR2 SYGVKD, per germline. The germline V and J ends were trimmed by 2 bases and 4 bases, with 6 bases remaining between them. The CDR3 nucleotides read TGTGCCATCAGTGAGGGTTGGTATAATTCACCCCTCCACTTT. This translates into CAISEGWYNSPLHF.

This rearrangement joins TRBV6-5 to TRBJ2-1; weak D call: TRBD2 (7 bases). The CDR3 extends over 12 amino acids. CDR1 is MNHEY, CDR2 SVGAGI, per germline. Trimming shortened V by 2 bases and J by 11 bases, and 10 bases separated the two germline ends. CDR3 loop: CASSYGRGQQFF. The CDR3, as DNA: TGTGCCAGCAGTTACGGGCGGGGGCAGCAGTTCTTC.

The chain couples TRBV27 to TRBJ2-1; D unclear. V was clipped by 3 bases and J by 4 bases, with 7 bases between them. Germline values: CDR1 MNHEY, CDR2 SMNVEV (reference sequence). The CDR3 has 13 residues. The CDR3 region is CASSFAEYNEQFF. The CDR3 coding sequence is TGTGCCAGCAGTTTTGCGGAATACAATGAGCAGTTCTTC.

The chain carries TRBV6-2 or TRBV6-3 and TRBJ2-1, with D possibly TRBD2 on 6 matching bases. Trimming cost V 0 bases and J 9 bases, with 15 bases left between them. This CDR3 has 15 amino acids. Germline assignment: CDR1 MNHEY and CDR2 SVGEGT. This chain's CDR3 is CASSYSGLLASEQFF. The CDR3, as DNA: TGTGCCAGCAGTTACTCGGGCTTACTAGCATCTGAGCAGTTCTTC.

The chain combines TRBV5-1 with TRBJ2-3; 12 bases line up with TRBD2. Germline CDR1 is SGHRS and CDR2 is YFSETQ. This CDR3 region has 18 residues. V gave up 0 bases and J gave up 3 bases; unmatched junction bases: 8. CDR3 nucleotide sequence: TGCGCCAGCAGCTTGGGTCCTAGCGGGAGGGATTCGACAGATACGCAGTATTTT. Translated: CASSLGPSGRDSTDTQYF.

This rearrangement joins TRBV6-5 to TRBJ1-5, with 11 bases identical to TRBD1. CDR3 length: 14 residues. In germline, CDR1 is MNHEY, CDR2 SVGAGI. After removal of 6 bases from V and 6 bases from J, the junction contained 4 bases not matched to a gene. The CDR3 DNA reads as TGTGCCAGCAGAGAGGGGACAGGGGGTCAGCCCCAGCATTTT. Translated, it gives CASREGTGGQPQHF.

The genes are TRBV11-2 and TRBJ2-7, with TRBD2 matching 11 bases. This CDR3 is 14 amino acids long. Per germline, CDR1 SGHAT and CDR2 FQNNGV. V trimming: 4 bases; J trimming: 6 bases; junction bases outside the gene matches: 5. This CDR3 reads CASSSLAGVGEQYF. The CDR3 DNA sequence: TGTGCCAGCAGCTCACTAGCGGGAGTAGGCGAGCAGTACTTC.

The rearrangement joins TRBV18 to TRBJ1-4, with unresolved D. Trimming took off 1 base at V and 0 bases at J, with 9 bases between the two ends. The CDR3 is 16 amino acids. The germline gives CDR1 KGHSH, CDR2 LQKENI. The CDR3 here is CASSPQVQSTNEKLFF. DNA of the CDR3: TGTGCCAGCTCACCACAGGTGCAGTCAACTAATGAAAAACTGTTTTTT.

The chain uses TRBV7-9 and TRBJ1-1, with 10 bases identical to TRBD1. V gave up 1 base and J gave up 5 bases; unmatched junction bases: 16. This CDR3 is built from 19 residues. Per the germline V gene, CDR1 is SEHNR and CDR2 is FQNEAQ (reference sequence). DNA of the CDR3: TGTGCCAGCAGCTTAGGGGGGCGACCGGGACAGGGGTTATCGACTGAAGCTTTCTTT. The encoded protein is CASSLGGRPGQGLSTEAFF. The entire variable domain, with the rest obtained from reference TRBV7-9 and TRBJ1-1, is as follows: DTGVSQNPRHKITKRGQNVTFRCDPISEHNRLYWYRQTLGQGPEFLTYFQNEAQLEKSRLLSDRFSAERPKGSFSTLEIQRTEQGDSAMYLCASSLGGRPGQGLSTEAFFGQGTRLTVV.